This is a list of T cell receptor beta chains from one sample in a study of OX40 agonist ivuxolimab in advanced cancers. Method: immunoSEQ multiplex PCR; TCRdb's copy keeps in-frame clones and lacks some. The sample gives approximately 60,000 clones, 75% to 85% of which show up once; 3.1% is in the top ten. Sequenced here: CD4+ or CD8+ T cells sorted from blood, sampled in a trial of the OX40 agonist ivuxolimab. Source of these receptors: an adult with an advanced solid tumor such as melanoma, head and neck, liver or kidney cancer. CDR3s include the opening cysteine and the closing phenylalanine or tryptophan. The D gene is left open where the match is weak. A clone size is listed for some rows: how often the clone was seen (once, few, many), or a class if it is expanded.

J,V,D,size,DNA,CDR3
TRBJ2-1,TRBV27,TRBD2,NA,TGTGCCAGCAGACTAGCGGGGAGGAATCCCAATGAGCAGTTCTTC,CASRLAGRNPNEQFF
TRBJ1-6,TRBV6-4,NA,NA,TGTGCCAGCAGTTCGGAAAATAATTCACCCCTCCACTTT,CASSSENNSPLHF
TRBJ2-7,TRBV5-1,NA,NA,TGCGCCAGCCTTGGGGGGCTATACGAGCAGTACTTC,CASLGGLYEQYF
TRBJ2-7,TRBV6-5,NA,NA,TGTGCCAGCAGTGATCGTGGCCGGGAGCAGTACTTC,CASSDRGREQYF
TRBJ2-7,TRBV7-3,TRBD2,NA,TGTGCCAGCAGCTCCGGACTAGCGGGGGACGAGCAGTACTTC,CASSSGLAGDEQYF
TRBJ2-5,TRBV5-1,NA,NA,TGCGCCAGCAGCTTGGCCGGAGGAAGAGGGGGAGAGACCCAGTACTTC,CASSLAGGRGGETQYF
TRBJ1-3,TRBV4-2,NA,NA,TGTGCCAGCAGCCAAGATCGAGGGAGCTCTGGAAACACCATATATTTT,CASSQDRGSSGNTIYF
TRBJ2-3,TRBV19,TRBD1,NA,TGTGCCAGTAGTATGGGACAGGGGGCCCCAGATACGCAGTATTTT,CASSMGQGAPDTQYF
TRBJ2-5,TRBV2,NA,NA,TGTGCCAGCAGCGGACAAGGAGAGACCCAGTACTTC,CASSGQGETQYF
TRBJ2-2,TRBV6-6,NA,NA,TGTGCCAGCAGTTACACCCCGGGCGGGCGTACCGGGGAGCTGTTTTTT,CASSYTPGGRTGELFF
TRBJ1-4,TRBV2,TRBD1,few,TGTGCCAGCAAGTTGTCAGGGGGCTTTAATGAAAAACTGTTTTTT,CASKLSGGFNEKLFF
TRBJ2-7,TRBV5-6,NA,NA,TGTGCCAGCAGCACCGACCCCGCGCGCGGCTACGAGCAGTACTTC,CASSTDPARGYEQYF
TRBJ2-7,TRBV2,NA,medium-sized,TGTGCCAGCAGTGGATTACAGGGTGCCGAGCAGTACTTC,CASSGLQGAEQYF
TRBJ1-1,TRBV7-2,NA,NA,TGTGCCAGCAGCTTTAATCAGAACACTGAAGCTTTCTTT,CASSFNQNTEAFF
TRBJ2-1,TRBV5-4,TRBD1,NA,TGTGCCAGCAGCTCCCGGGACAGCAGGGGTGAGCAGTTCTTC,CASSSRDSRGEQFF
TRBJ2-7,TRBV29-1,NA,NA,TGCAGCGTTGTCAGCTCCTACGAGCAGTACTTC,CSVVSSYEQYF
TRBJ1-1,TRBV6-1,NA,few,TGTGCCAGCAGCGGTTACGGGACATGGGCTTTCTTT,CASSGYGTWAFF
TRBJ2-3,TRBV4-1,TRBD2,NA,TGCGCCAGCAGCCAAGGGGCCGCTAGCGGCCAATACACAGATACGCAGTATTTT,CASSQGAASGQYTDTQYF
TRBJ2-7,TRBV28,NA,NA,TGTGCCATCCAAGGACTGATTGACTACGAGCAGTACTTC,CAIQGLIDYEQYF
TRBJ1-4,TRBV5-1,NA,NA,TGCGCCAGCAGCCCCGAAAATTTCAAAGGGGACCTACTTACTGCAACTAATGAAAAACTGTTTTTT,CASSPENFKGDLLTATNEKLFF
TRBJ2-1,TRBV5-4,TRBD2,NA,TGTGCCAGCAGCTTGGGAGTAAGGACTAGCGGTAATGAGCAGTTCTTC,CASSLGVRTSGNEQFF
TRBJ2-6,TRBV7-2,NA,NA,TGTGCCAGCAGCCTATCGGACTCTGGGGCCAACGTCCTGACTTTC,CASSLSDSGANVLTF
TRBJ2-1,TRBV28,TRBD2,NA,TGTGCCAGCAGTCTTGGACTAGCGGGAGGTACCTACAATGAGCAGTTCTTC,CASSLGLAGGTYNEQFF
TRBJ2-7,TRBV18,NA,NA,TGTGCCAGCTCCCAATTGGGTGACGGCGAGCAGTACTTC,CASSQLGDGEQYF
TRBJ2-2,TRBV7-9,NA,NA,TGTGCCAGCAGCTTCGGGGTCGGGGACACCGGGGAGCTGTTTTTT,CASSFGVGDTGELFF
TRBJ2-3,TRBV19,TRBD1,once,TGTGCCAGTAGTAACCAACAGGGGGTTACCACAGATACGCAGTATTTT,CASSNQQGVTTDTQYF
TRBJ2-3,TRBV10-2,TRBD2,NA,TGCGCCAGCACCCTAGCGGGGGGCACAGATACGCAGTATTTT,CASTLAGGTDTQYF
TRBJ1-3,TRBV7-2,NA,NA,TGTGCCAGCAGCTTAGGCCCGGCCTTCTCTGGAAACACCATATATTTT,CASSLGPAFSGNTIYF
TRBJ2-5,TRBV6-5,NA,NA,TGTGCCAGCAGTTACTCCTATCAAGAGACCCAGTACTTC,CASSYSYQETQYF
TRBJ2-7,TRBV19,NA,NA,TGTGCCAGTAGTATTTCCGGCAGGGACTACGAGCAGTACTTC,CASSISGRDYEQYF
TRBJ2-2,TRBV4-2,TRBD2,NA,TGTGCCAGCAGCCCCCACCCTCAGCGGGAGATGGGTACCGGGGAGCTGTTTTTT,CASSPHPQREMGTGELFF
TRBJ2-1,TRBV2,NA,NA,TGTGCCAGCAGTTTCTCTTCCTACCGGGACTTGTCCTACAATGAGCAGTTCTTC,CASSFSSYRDLSYNEQFF
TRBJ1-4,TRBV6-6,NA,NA,TGTGCCAGCAGTTACTGGGGGGGGACAACTAATGAAAAACTGTTTTTT,CASSYWGGTTNEKLFF
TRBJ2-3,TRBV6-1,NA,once,TGTGCCAGCAGTGAACACCCCGACGGCTCCACAGATACGCAGTATTTT,CASSEHPDGSTDTQYF
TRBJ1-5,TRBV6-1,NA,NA,TGTGCCAGCAGTTTCTCGAAAAATCAGCCCCAGCATTTT,CASSFSKNQPQHF
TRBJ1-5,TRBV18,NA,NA,TGTGCCAGCTCACCGGGCAGTGACAATCAGCCCCAGCATTTT,CASSPGSDNQPQHF
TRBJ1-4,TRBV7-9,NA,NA,TGTGCCAGCAGCCTTCGGGGCCAGGGGACTAATGAAAAACTGTTTTTT,CASSLRGQGTNEKLFF
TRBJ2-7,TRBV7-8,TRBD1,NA,TGTGCCAGCAGCACGACAGGGGGCGTGTACGAGCAGTACTTC,CASSTTGGVYEQYF
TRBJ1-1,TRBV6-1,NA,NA,TGTGCCAGCACCCCCACCGGGGGGGCCCGCGGTGAAGCTTTCTTT,CASTPTGGARGEAFF
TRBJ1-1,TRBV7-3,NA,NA,TGTGCCAGCAGCTTAACAAACCTTGCAGGAGCTTTCTTT,CASSLTNLAGAFF
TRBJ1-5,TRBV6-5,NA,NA,TGTGCCAGCAGTGATGACAGGTTTGGTCAGCCCCAGCATTTT,CASSDDRFGQPQHF
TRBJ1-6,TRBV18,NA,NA,TGTGCCAGCTCGTCGGGACTCTCCTCCGGATCACCCCTCCACTTT,CASSSGLSSGSPLHF
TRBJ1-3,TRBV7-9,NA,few,TGTGCCAGCTTCACCAGTTCAGCTGGAAACACCATATATTTT,CASFTSSAGNTIYF
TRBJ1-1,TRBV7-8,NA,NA,TGTGCCAGCAGCACGTCCCGTAGAGGGGCCAAGAACACTGAAGCTTTCTTT,CASSTSRRGAKNTEAFF
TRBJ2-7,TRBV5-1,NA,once,TGCGCCAGCAGACGGGATGCCTTTACCTACGAGCAGTACTTC,CASRRDAFTYEQYF
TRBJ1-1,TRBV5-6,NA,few,TGTGCCAGCAGCGTGCTCCCGGGACTGAACACTGAAGCTTTCTTT,CASSVLPGLNTEAFF
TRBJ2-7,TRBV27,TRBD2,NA,TGTGCCAGCAGTCTCCGACTAGCGGGTACCGGGTCCTACGAGCAGTACTTC,CASSLRLAGTGSYEQYF
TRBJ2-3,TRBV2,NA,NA,TGTGCCAGCCGAATGGTGGGCAGACTTTTTTCTTCAGATACGCAGTATTTT,CASRMVGRLFSSDTQYF
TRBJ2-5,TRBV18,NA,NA,TGTGCCAGCTCAGGACAAGAGACCCAGTACTTC,CASSGQETQYF
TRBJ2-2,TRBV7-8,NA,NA,TGTGCCAGCAGCTCGGGGACAAGTCGGACGGAGCTGTTTTTT,CASSSGTSRTELFF
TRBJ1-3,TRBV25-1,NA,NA,TGTGCCAGCAGTGATCGCGGGGGGGAGCTTAGGAGGAACACCATATATTTT,CASSDRGGELRRNTIYF
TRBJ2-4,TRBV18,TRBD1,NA,TGTGCCAGCTCACCTGCCGCCGGACAGGGGATAGATAAAACCATTCAGTACTTC,CASSPAAGQGIDKTIQYF
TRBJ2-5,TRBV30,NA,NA,TGTGCCTGGAGTCTTGGGACTCTAGAGGGAGAGACCCAGTACTTC,CAWSLGTLEGETQYF
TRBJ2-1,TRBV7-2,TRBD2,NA,TGTGCCAGCAGCTTAAAGGCTAGCGGCCACTACAATGAGCAGTTCTTC,CASSLKASGHYNEQFF
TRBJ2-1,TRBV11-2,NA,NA,TGTGCCAGCAGCTCAAGGAACGGACGGACGCAGTTCTTC,CASSSRNGRTQFF
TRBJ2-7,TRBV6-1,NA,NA,TGTGCCAGCAGTGAAAGGAAGACTCAAACAAGCTACGAGCAGTACTTC,CASSERKTQTSYEQYF
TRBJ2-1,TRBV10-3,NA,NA,TGTGCCATCAGTGAGTCAGTGGGAGCGGCCTACAATGAGCAGTTCTTC,CAISESVGAAYNEQFF
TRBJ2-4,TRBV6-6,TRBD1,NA,TGTGCCAGCACCGGAGAGGGGGCGAGTCGGGACATTCAGTACTTC,CASTGEGASRDIQYF
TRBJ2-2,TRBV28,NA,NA,TGTGCCAGCAGTTTAGGGGGCGCGGACACCGGGGAGCTGTTTTTT,CASSLGGADTGELFF
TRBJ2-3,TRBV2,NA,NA,TGTGCCAGCAGCGAAGTGGATACGCAGTATTTT,CASSEVDTQYF